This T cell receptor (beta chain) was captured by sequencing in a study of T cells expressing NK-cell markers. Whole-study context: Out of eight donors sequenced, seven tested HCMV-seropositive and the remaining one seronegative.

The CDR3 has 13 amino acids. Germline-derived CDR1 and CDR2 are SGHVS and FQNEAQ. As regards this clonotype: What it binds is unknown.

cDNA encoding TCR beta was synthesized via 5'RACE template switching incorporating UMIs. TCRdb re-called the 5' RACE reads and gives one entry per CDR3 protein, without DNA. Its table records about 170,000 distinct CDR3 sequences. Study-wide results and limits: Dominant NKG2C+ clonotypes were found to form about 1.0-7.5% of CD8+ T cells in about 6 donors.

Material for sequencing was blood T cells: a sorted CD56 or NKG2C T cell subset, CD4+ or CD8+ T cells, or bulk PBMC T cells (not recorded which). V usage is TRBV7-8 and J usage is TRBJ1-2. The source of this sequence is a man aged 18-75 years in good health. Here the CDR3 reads CASSLGSGGGYTF.